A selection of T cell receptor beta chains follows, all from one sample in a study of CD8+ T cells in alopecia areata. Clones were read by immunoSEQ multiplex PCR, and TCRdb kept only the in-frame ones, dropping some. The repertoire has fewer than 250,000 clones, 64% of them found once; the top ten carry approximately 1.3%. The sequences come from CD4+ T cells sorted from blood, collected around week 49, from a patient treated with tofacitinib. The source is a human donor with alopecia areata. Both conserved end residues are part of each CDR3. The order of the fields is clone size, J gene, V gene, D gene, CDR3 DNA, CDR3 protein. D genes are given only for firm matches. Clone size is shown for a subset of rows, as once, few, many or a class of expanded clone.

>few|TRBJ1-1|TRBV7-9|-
TGTGCCAGCAGCTTAGGGCAGGGGAACACTGAAGCTTTCTTT
CASSLGQGNTEAFF
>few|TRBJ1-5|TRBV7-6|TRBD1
TGTGCCAGCAGCCCCGCGGACAGGCCTAATCAGCCCCAGCATTTT
CASSPADRPNQPQHF
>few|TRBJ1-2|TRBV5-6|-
TGTGCCAGCAGCTTGGCAGTTGGGGGCCGCGGCTACACCTTC
CASSLAVGGRGYTF
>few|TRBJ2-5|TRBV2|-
TGTGCCAGCATTAGGGGTCTACGAGAGACCCAGTACTTC
CASIRGLRETQYF
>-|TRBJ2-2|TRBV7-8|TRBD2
TGTGCCAGCAGCTCGGGAGGGGGGCCCGCGAACACCGGGGAGCTGTTTTTT
CASSSGGGPANTGELFF
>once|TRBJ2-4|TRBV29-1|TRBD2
TGCAGCGTTTTTCGGCCGGGGGGGCCTCAGTACTTC
CSVFRPGGPQYF
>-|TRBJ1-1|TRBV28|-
TGTGCCAGCAGTCCGGGACCGATGAACACTGAAGCTTTCTTT
CASSPGPMNTEAFF
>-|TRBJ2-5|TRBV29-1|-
TGCAGCGTCGCACAAGAGACCCAGTACTTC
CSVAQETQYF
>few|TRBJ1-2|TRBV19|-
TGTGCCAGTAGTATAGAGGGCAAGCTCCGATGGGGGAATGGCTACACCTTC
CASSIEGKLRWGNGYTF
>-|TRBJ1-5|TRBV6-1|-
TGTGCCTCCCGGACTGCACCAAATCAGCCCCAGCATTTT
CASRTAPNQPQHF
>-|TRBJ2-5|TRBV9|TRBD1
TGTGCCAGCAGCCCCCGTCCCGGGACAGTTAAAGAGACCCAGTACTTC
CASSPRPGTVKETQYF
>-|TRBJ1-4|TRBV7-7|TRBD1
TGTGCCAGCAGCTTAGTTGACAGGGGGCAATCAACTAATGAAAAACTGTTTTTT
CASSLVDRGQSTNEKLFF
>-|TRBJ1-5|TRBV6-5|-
TGTGCCAGCAGTTACAGGGTTTATCAGCCCCAGCATTTT
CASSYRVYQPQHF
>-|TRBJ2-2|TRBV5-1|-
TGCGCCAGCGGAATGAAACTCAACACCGGGGAGCTGTTTTTT
CASGMKLNTGELFF
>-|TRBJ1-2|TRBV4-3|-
TGCGCCAGCAGCCAAGATGCCGGGGTAAAGGGCTACACCTTC
CASSQDAGVKGYTF
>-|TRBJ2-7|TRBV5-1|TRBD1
TGCGCCAGCAGTACCGTACAGGGGAGCGAGCAGTACTTC
CASSTVQGSEQYF
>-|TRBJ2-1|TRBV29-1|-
TGCAGCGTTGTAGGAAATGGGGGAAATGAGCAGTTCTTC
CSVVGNGGNEQFF
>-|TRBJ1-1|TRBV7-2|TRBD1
TGTGCCAGCAGCTCCAAGGGGGCGCAAATCACTGAAGCTTTCTTT
CASSSKGAQITEAFF
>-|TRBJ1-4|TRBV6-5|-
TGTGCCAGCAGGAGCGGACAAGTTAATGAAAAACTGTTTTTT
CASRSGQVNEKLFF
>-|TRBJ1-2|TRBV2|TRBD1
TGTGCCAGCAGTGGACAGGGGGCTTTAGGCTACACCTTC
CASSGQGALGYTF
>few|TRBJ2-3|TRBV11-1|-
TGTGCCAGCAGCATTACAGGGTCCCAAGATACGCAGTATTTT
CASSITGSQDTQYF
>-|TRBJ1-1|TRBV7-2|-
TGTGCCAGCAGCTCTTCACAGTACACTGAAGCTTTCTTT
CASSSSQYTEAFF
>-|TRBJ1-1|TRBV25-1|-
TGTGCCAGCAGTGCGGGACCGTTGACTGAAGCTTTCTTT
CASSAGPLTEAFF
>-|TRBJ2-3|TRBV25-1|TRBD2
TGTGCCAGCAGTGAATTAACGGGGGGAGATACGCAGTATTTT
CASSELTGGDTQYF
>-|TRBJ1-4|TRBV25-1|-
TGTGCCAGCACCGGGACTGTCGGGGAAAAACTGTTTTTT
CASTGTVGEKLFF
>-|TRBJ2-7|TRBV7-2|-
TGTGCCAGCAGCTCGCTGAGCTACGAGCAGTACTTC
CASSSLSYEQYF
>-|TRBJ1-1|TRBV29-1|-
TGCAGCGCACGTGGGTTACGTGACACTGAAGCTTTCTTT
CSARGLRDTEAFF
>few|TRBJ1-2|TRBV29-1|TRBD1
TGCAGCGTCCAGGGGACAGCCTATGGCTACACCTTC
CSVQGTAYGYTF
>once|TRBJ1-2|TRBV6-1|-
TGTGCCAGCAGTGAATGGGGCGACGGCTACACCTTC
CASSEWGDGYTF
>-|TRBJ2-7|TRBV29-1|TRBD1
TGCAGCGTCGGTGAGGGGGCACCCTACGAGCAGTACTTC
CSVGEGAPYEQYF
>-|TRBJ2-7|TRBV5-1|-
TGCGCCAGCAGCCTTTTGGGAATTGACTACGAGCAGTACTTC
CASSLLGIDYEQYF
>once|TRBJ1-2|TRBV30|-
TGTGCCTGGAGTTCGGGACAACGCTATGGCTACACCTTC
CAWSSGQRYGYTF
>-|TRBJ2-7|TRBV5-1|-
TGCGCCAGCAGCTTGGCCCACGGGGATGGTTCCTACGAGCAGTACTTC
CASSLAHGDGSYEQYF
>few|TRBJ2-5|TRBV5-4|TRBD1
TGTGCCAGCAGCCTCCCCGGGACAGGAAAAGAGACCCAGTACTTC
CASSLPGTGKETQYF
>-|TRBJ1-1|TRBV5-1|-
TGCGCCAGCAGTTACCAACAGGGTCTGAACACTGAAGCTTTCTTT
CASSYQQGLNTEAFF
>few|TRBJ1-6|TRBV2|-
TGTGCCAGCAGTGATGCAGGGTATAATTCACCCCTCCACTTT
CASSDAGYNSPLHF
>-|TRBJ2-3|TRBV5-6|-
TGTGCCAGCAGCTTGGTGGTCGGGTCTTACACAGATACGCAGTATTTT
CASSLVVGSYTDTQYF
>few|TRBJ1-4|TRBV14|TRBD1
TGTGCCAGCAGCCCCGGGACAGGGAGGTCAGGACTGTTTTTT
CASSPGTGRSGLFF
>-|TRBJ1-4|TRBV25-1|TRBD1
TGTGCCAGCAGTCTCCGACAGGGGATTGAGGAAAAACTGTTTTTT
CASSLRQGIEEKLFF